Listed here are 5 T cell receptor beta chains from one sample, sequenced in a study of T cell responses to AZD1222 COVID-19 vaccine. Clones were sequenced by immunoSEQ multiplex PCR, and TCRdb holds only the in-frame ones, with some missing. The sample has fewer than 90,000 clones, about 88% seen once; the top ten hold approximately 5%. Sequencing used peripheral blood, obtained 28 days after the second AZD1222 dose. The receptor set was obtained from an adult who received the AZD1222 COVID-19 vaccine.

This sequence joins TRBV9 and TRBJ2-7; D unclear. The CDR3 totals 14 residues. Trimming left V 4 bases short and J 2 bases short, with 13 bases between. The V gene's germline CDR1 is SGDLS and CDR2 YYNGEE. In nucleotides, the CDR3 is TGTGCCAGCAGCCCCGAGGCCCTAACCTACGAGCAGTACTTC. Its translation: CASSPEALTYEQYF.

The chain joins TRBV15 to TRBJ1-2; 7 nucleotides match TRBD1. The CDR3 sequence is 16 residues long. Per germline, CDR1 LNHNV and CDR2 YYDKDF (reference sequence). Unmatched junction bases numbered 6, after V lost 0 bases and J lost 2 bases. CDR3 region: CATSRDDRDQNYGYTF. DNA of the CDR3: TGTGCCACCAGCAGAGATGACAGGGATCAAAACTATGGCTACACCTTC.

This rearrangement joins TRBV5-1 to TRBJ1-4; D ambiguous. Germline CDR1 is SGHRS and CDR2 is YFSETQ. This CDR3 is 18 amino acids long. The germline V and J ends were trimmed by 4 bases and 5 bases, with 24 bases remaining between them. The CDR3 coding sequence is TGCGCCAGCAGCCCCCGCGGCACCCCAGAATTTTACAATGAAAAACTGTTTTTT. Translation: CASSPRGTPEFYNEKLFF.

The V and J genes are TRBV2 and TRBJ2-1; 8 bases align to TRBD2. Unmatched junction bases numbered 13, after V lost 9 bases and J lost 6 bases. This CDR3 region has 15 residues. Germline V gives CDR1 SNHLY, CDR2 FYNNEI. In DNA form, the CDR3 reads TGTGCCAGTGCGTCCGGGACTAGTACTAGCAATGAGCAGTTCTTC. Translating gives CASASGTSTSNEQFF. The variable domain in full, completed from reference TRBV2 and TRBJ2-1, reads EPEVTQTPSHQVTQMGQEVILRCVPISNHLYFYWYRQILGQKVEFLVSFYNNEISEKSEIFDDQFSVERPDGSNFTLKIRSTKLEDSAMYFCASASGTSTSNEQFFGPGTRLTVL.

CDR3 nucleotides: TGTGCCAGCAGCCCGGACAGAGCAACTAATGAAAAACTGTTTTTT. Amino acids: CASSPDRATNEKLFF. The chain is built from TRBV3-1 (or the pseudogene TRBV3-2) and TRBJ1-4; TRBD1 is a possible D gene (6 bases). The germline gives CDR1 LGHDT, CDR2 YNNKEL (reference sequence). V lost 4 bases and J lost 0, with 9 bases in between. The CDR3 is 15 residues long.